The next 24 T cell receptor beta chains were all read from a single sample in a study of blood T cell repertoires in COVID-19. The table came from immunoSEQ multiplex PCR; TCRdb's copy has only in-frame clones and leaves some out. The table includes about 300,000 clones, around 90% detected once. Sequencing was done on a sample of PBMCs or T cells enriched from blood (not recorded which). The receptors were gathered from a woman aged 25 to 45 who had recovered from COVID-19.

Here the CDR3 DNA reads TGTGCCAGCAGCTTAGGGCCAATGGGGGCGGATGAGCAGTTCTTC. Translated: CASSLGPMGADEQFF. The chain carries TRBV7-9 and TRBJ2-1; D perhaps matches TRBD1 (6 bases). V lost 1 base and J 8 bases, leaving 15 bases between the germline ends. The length of the CDR3 is 15 residues. Germline V lookup: CDR1 SEHNR, CDR2 FQNEAQ (reference sequence).

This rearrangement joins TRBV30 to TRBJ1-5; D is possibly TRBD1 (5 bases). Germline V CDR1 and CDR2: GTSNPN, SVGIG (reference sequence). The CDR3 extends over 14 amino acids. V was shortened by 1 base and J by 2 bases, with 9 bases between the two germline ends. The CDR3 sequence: CAWSARQRNQPQHF. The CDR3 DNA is TGTGCCTGGAGTGCGCGACAGCGCAATCAGCCCCAGCATTTT.

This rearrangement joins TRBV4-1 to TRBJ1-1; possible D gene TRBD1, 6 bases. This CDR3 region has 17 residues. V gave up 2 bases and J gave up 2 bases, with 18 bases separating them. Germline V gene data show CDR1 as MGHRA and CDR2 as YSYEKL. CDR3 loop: CASSQYRDIRRNTEAFF. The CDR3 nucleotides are TGCGCCAGCAGCCAATACCGGGACATTCGGAGAAACACTGAAGCTTTCTTT.

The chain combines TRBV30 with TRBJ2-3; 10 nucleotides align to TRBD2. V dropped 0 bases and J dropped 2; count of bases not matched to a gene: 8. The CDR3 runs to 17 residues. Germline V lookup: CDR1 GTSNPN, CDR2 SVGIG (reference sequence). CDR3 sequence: CAWSVLAGRTDTDTQYF. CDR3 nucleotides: TGTGCCTGGAGTGTACTAGCGGGGCGGACCGACACAGATACGCAGTATTTT.

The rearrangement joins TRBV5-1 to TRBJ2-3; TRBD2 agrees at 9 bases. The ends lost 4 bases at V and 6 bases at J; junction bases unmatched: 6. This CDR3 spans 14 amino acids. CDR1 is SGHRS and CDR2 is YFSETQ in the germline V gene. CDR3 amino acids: CASSTGLAIDTQYF. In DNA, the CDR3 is TGCGCCAGCAGCACCGGACTAGCGATCGATACGCAGTATTTT.

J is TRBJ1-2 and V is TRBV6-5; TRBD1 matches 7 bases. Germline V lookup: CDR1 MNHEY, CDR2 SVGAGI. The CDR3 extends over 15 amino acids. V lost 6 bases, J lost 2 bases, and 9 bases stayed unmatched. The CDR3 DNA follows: TGTGCCAGCAGAGATAGGACAGGCGGCAACTATGGCTACACCTTC. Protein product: CASRDRTGGNYGYTF.

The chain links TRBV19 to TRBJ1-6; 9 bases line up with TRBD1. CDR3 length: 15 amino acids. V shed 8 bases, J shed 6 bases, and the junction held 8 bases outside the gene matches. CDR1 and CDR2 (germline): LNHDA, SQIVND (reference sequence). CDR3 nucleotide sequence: TGTGCCAGTCACAGTGGGGGACAGGGTAATTCACCCCTCCACTTT. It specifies CASHSGGQGNSPLHF.

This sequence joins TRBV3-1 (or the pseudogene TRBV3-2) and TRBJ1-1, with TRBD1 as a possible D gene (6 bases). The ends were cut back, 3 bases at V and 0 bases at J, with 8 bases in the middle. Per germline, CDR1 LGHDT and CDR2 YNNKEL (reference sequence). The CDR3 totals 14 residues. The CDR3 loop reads CASSQTGLNTEAFF. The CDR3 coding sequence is TGTGCCAGCAGCCAGACAGGATTGAACACTGAAGCTTTCTTT.

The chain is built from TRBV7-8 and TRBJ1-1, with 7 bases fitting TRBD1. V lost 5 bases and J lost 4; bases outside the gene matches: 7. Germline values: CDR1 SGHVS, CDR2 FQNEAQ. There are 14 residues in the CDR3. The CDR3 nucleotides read TGTGCCAGCAGCACCCGACAGGGAGGCACTGAAGCTTTCTTT. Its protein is CASSTRQGGTEAFF.

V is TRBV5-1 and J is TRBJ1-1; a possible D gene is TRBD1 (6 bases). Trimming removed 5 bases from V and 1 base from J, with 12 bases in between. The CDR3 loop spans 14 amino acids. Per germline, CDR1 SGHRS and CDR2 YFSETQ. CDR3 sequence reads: CASRIQGPNTEAFF. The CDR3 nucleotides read TGCGCCAGCAGAATACAGGGTCCGAACACTGAAGCTTTCTTT.

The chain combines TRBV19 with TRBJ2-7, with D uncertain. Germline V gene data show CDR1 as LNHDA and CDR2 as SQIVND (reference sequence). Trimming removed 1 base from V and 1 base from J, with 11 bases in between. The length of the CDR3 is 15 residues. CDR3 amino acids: CASSIGAVPSYEQYF. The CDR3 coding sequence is TGTGCCAGTAGTATAGGGGCAGTCCCTTCCTACGAGCAGTACTTC.

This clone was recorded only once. CDR3 bases: TGTGCCAGCAGCTTAGCGCAGGGTACTGAAGCTTTCTTT. This sequence encodes CASSLAQGTEAFF. The chain has TRBV7-9 and TRBJ1-1, with D possibly TRBD1 on 5 matching bases. CDR1 SEHNR and CDR2 FQNEAQ come from the germline V gene (reference sequence). V lost 0 bases and J lost 5, with 7 bases in between. The CDR3 length is 13 residues.

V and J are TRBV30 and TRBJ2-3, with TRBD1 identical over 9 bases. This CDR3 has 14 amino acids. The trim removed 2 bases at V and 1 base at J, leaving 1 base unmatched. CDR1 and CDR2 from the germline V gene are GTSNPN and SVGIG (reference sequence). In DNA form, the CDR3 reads TGTGCCTGGAGTAGGGACAGGGGCACAGATACGCAGTATTTT. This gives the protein CAWSRDRGTDTQYF.

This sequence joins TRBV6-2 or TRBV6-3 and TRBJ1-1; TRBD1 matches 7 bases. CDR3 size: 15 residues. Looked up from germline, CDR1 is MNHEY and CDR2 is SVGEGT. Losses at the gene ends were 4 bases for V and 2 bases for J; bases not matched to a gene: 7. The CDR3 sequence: CASSSYRGANTEAFF. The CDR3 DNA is TGTGCCAGCAGTTCCTACAGGGGAGCTAACACTGAAGCTTTCTTT.

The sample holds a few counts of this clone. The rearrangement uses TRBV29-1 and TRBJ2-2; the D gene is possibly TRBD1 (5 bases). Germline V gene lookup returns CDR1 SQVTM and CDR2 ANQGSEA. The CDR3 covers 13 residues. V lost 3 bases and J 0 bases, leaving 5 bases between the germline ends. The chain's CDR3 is CSVDRANTGELFF. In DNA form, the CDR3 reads TGCAGCGTTGACAGGGCGAACACCGGGGAGCTGTTTTTT.

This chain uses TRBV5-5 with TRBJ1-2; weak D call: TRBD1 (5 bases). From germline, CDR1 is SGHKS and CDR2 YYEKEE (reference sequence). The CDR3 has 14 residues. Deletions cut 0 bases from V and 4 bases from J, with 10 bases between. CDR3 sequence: CASSLAGDSYGYTF. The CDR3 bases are TGTGCCAGCAGCTTGGCCGGCGACAGCTATGGCTACACCTTC.

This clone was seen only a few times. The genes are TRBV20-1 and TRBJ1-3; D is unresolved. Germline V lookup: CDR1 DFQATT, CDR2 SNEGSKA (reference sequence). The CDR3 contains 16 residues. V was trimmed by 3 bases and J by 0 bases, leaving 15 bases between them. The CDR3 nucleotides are TGCAGTGCTAGTCATCTAAGCGTCCTCTCTGGAAACACCATATATTTT. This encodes CSASHLSVLSGNTIYF.

The CDR3: CASSLVGRGTNEKLFF. CDR3 in DNA: TGTGCCAGCAGCTTAGTTGGACGGGGAACTAATGAAAAACTGTTTTTT. This chain links TRBV7-9 with TRBJ1-4; D gene uncertain. The CDR3 has 16 amino acids. Germline V gene sequence: CDR1 SEHNR, CDR2 FQNEAQ (reference sequence). V was clipped by 1 base and J by 1 base, with 10 bases between them.

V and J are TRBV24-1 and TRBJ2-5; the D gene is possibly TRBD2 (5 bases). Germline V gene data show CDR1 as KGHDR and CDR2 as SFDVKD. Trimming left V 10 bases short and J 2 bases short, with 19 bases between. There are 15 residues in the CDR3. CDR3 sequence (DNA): TGTGCCACTAGAGACCCAGCGAGGGCTCAAGAGACCCAGTACTTC. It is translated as CATRDPARAQETQYF.

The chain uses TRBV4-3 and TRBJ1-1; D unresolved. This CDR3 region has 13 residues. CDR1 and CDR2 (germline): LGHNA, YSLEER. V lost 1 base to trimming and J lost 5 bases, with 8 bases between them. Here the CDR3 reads CASSQGGWTEAFF. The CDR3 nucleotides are TGCGCCAGCAGCCAAGGCGGTTGGACTGAAGCTTTCTTT.

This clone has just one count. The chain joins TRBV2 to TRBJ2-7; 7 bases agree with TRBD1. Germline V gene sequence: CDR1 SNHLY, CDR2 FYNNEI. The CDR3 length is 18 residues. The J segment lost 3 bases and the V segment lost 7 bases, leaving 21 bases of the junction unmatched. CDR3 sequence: CASNTDREPILTDYEQYF. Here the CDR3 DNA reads TGTGCCAGCAACACCGACAGGGAACCAATTCTTACAGACTACGAGCAGTACTTC.

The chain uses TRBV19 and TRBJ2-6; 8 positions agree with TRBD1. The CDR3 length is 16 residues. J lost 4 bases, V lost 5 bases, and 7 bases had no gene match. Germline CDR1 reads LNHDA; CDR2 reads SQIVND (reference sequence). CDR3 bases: TGTGCCAGTAGTGTGCAGGGGGCGCAAGGGGCCAACGTCCTGACTTTC. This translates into CASSVQGAQGANVLTF.

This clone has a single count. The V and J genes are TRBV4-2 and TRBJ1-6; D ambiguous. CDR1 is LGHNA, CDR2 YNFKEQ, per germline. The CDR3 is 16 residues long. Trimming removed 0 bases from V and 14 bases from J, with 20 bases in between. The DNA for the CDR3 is TGTGCCAGCAGCCAAGAATCAGGCCCTTCGTTTTCGACCCTCCACTTT. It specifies CASSQESGPSFSTLHF.

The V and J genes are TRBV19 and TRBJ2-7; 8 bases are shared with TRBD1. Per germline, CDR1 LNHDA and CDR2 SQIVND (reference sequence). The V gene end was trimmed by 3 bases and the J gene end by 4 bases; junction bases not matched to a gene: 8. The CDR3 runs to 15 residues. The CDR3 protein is CASSMAGTGTYEQYF. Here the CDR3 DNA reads TGTGCCAGTAGTATGGCCGGGACAGGAACTTACGAGCAGTACTTC.